This T cell receptor (beta chain) was observed in a study of blood T cell repertoires in COVID-19. TCRdb's table, derived via immunoSEQ multiplex PCR, lists solely in-frame clones and lacks some. The data contain about 170,000 clones, 84% of them seen just once; the ten biggest clones take up roughly 15%. Germline CDR1 reads SGHDT; CDR2 reads YYEEEE. The V gene lost 0 bases and the J gene lost 5 bases, with 21 bases spanning the gap. The CDR3 spans 18 residues. This chain links TRBV5-6 with TRBJ1-5; D is possibly TRBD1 (5 bases). The origin of this receptor is a man in his fifties or sixties who had recovered from COVID-19. Input material: PBMCs or T cells enriched from blood (not recorded which). The chain's CDR3 is CASSLGSGPPNFYQPQHF. The CDR3 DNA reads TGTGCCAGCAGCTTGGGGTCAGGGCCACCAAATTTTTATCAGCCCCAGCATTTT.